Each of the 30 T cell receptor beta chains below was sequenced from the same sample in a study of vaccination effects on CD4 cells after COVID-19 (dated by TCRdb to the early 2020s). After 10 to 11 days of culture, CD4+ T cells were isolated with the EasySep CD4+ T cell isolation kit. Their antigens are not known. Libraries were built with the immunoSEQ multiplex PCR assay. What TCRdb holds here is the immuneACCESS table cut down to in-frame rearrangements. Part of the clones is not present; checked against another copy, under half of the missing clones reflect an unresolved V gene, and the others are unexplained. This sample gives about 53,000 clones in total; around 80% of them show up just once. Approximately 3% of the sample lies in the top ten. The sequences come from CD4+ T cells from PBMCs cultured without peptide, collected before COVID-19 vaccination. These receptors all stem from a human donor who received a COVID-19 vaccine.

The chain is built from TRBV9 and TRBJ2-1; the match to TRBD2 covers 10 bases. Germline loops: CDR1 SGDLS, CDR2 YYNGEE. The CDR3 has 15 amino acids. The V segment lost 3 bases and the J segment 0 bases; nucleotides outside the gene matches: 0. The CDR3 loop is CASSGTSGSYNEQFF. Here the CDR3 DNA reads TGTGCCAGCAGCGGGACTAGCGGCTCCTACAATGAGCAGTTCTTC.

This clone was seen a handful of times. The CDR3 sequence is CASSQPGHNYEQYV. For the CDR3, the DNA is TGCGCCAGCAGCCAGCCGGGACATAACTACGAGCAGTACGTC. This rearrangement joins TRBV4-1 to TRBJ2-7; tentatively, D is TRBD1 (6 bases). There are 14 residues in the CDR3. CDR1 is MGHRA and CDR2 is YSYEKL in the germline V gene. Trimming stripped 3 bases from V and 3 bases from J, with 12 bases between.

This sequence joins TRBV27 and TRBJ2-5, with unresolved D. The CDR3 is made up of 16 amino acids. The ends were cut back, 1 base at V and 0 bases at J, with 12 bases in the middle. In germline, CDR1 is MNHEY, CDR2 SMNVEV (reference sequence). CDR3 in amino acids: CASSLYYPMYQETQYF. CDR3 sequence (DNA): TGTGCCAGCAGTTTATACTATCCCATGTACCAAGAGACCCAGTACTTC.

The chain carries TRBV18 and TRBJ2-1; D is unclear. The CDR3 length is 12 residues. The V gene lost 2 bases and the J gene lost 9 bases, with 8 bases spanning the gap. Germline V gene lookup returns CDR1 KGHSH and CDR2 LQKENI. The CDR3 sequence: CASSPDRREQFF. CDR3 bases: TGTGCCAGCTCACCAGACCGGCGTGAGCAGTTCTTC.

The CDR3 DNA follows: TGTGCCAGCAGCCAGGGACTCACTAATTCACCCCTCCACTTT. Translated: CASSQGLTNSPLHF. The chain recombines TRBV5-4 with TRBJ1-6, with D perhaps TRBD1 (5 bases). Germline CDR1 reads SGHNT; CDR2 reads YYREEE (reference sequence). V gave up 4 bases and J gave up 6 bases, with 11 bases separating them. The CDR3 has 14 residues.

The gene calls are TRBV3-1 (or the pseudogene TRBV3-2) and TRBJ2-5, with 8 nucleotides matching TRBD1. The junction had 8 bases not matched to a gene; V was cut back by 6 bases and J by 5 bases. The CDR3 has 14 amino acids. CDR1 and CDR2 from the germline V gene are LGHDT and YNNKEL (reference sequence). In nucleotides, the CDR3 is TGTGCCAGCAGACTACCAGGGGGCAGGGAGACCCAGTACTTC. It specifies CASRLPGGRETQYF.

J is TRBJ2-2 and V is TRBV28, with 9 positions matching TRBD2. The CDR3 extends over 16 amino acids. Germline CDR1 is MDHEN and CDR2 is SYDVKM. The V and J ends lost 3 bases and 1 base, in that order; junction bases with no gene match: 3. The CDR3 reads CASSFVSGGNTGELFF. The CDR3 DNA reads TGTGCCAGCAGTTTCGTTAGCGGGGGGAACACCGGGGAGCTGTTTTTT. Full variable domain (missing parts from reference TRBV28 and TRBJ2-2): DVKVTQSSRYLVKRTGEKVFLECVQDMDHENMFWYRQDPGLGLRLIYFSYDVKMKEKGDIPEGYSVSREKKERFSLILESASTNQTSMYLCASSFVSGGNTGELFFGEGSRLTVL.

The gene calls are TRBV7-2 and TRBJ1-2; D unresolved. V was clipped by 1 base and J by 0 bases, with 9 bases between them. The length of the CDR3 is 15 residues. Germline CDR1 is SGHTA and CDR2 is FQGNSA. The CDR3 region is CASSLGLGSNYGYTF. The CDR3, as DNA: TGTGCCAGCAGCTTAGGGCTCGGGTCTAACTATGGCTACACCTTC.

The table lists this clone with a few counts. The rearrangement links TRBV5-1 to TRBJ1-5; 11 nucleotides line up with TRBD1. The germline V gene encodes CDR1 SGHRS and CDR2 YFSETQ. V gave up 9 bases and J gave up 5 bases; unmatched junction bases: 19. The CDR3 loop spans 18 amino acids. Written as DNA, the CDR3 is TGCGCCATCGTTGGGGACAGGGGGTTGGGAAGAGGGTATCAGCCCCAGCATTTT. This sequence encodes CAIVGDRGLGRGYQPQHF.

The CDR3 spells CASSFTGTGVKETQYF. Written as DNA, the CDR3 is TGTGCCAGCAGCTTCACCGGGACAGGGGTTAAAGAGACCCAGTACTTC. V usage is TRBV7-2 and J usage is TRBJ2-5, with TRBD1 matching 10 bases. Germline CDR1 reads SGHTA; CDR2 reads FQGNSA. The CDR3 covers 16 residues. J lost 3 bases, V lost 3 bases, and 7 bases had no gene match.

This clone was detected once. This CDR3 reads CASSTLITGSNQPQHF. CDR3 in DNA: TGTGCCAGCTCAACCTTGATTACAGGTAGCAATCAGCCCCAGCATTTT. This chain connects TRBV18 to TRBJ1-5; possible D gene TRBD1, 5 bases. Trimming left V 5 bases short and J 0 bases short, with 14 bases between. This CDR3 comprises 16 residues. The germline V gene has CDR1 KGHSH and CDR2 LQKENI. The full variable domain, in which reference TRBV18 and TRBJ1-5 provide the parts outside the CDR3, is NAGVMQNPRHLVRRRGQEARLRCSPMKGHSHVYWYRQLPEEGLKFMVYLQKENIIDESGMPKERFSAEFPKEGPSILRIQQVVRGDSAAYFCASSTLITGSNQPQHFGDGTRLSIL.

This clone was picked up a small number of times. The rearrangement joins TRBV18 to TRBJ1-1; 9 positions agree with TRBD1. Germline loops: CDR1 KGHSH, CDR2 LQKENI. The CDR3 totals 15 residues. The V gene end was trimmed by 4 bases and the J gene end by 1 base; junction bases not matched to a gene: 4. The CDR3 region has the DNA TGTGCCAGCTCACTGGGGACAGGGAAGAACACTGAAGCTTTCTTT. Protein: CASSLGTGKNTEAFF.

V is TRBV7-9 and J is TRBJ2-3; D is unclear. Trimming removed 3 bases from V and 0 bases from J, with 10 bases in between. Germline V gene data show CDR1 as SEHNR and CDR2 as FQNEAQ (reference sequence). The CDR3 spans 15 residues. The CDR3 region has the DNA TGTGCCAGCAGCTTTGGGGTATCTAGCACAGATACGCAGTATTTT. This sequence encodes CASSFGVSSTDTQYF.

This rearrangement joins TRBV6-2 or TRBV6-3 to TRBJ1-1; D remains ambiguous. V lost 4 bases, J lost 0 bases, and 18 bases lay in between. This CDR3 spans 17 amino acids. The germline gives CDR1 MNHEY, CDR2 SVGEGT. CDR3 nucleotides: TGTGCCAGCAGTTTCCCCACCAGGAGCCCCTTGAACACTGAAGCTTTCTTT. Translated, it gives CASSFPTRSPLNTEAFF.

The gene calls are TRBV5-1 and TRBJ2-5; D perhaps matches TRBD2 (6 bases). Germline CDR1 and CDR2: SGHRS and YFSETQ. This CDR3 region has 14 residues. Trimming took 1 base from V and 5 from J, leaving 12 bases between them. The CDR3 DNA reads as TGCGCCAGCAGCTTGTTGCGGGGTTGGGAGACCCAGTACTTC. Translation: CASSLLRGWETQYF. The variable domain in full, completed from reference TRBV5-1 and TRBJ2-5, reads KAGVTQTPRYLIKTRGQQVTLSCSPISGHRSVSWYQQTPGQGLQFLFEYFSETQRNKGNFPGRFSGRQFSNSRSEMNVSTLELGDSALYLCASSLLRGWETQYFGPGTRLLVL.

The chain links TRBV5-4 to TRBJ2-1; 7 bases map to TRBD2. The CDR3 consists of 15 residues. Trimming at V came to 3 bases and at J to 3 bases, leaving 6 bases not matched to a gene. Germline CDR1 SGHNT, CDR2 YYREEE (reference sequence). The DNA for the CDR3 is TGTGCCAGCAGCTCCCGGGGGGTCAACTACAATGAGCAGTTCTTC. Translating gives CASSSRGVNYNEQFF.

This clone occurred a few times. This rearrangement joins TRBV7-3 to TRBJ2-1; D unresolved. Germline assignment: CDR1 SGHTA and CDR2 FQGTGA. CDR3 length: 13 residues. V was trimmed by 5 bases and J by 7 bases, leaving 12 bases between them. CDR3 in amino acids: CASSTQRGNEQFF. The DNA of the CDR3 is TGTGCCAGCAGCACCCAACGTGGGAATGAGCAGTTCTTC.

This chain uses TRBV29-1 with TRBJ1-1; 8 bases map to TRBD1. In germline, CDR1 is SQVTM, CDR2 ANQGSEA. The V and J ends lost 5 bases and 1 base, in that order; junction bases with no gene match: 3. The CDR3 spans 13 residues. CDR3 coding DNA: TGCAGCGTTCTGGACAGGGCGAACACTGAAGCTTTCTTT. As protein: CSVLDRANTEAFF.

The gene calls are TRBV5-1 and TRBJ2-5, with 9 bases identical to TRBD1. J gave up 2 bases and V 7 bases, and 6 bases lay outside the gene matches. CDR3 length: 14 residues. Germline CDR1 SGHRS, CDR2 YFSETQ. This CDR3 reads CASGLQGAQETQYF. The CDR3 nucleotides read TGCGCCAGCGGCCTACAGGGGGCACAAGAGACCCAGTACTTC.

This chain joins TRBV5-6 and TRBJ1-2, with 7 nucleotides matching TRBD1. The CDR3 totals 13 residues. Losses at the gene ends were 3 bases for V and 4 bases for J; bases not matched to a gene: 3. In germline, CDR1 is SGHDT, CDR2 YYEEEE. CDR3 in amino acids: CASSSRGGYGYTF. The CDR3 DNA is TGTGCCAGCAGCTCCAGGGGGGGCTATGGCTACACCTTC.

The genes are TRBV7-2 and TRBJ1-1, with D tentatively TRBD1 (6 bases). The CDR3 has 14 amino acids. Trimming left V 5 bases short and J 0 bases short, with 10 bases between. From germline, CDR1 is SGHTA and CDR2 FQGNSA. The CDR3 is CASSKSGVNTEAFF. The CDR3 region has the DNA TGTGCCAGCAGCAAGTCAGGGGTGAACACTGAAGCTTTCTTT.

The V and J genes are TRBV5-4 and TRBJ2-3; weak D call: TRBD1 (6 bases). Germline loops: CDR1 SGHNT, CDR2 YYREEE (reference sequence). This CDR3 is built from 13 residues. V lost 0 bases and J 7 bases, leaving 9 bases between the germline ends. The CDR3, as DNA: TGTGCCAGCAGCTTGGACAGGGCGAATACGCAGTATTTT. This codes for CASSLDRANTQYF. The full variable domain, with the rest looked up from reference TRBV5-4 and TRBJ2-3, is ETGVTQSPTHLIKTRGQQVTLRCSSQSGHNTVSWYQQALGQGPQFIFQYYREEENGRGNFPPRFSGLQFPNYSSELNVNALELDDSALYLCASSLDRANTQYFGPGTRLTVL.

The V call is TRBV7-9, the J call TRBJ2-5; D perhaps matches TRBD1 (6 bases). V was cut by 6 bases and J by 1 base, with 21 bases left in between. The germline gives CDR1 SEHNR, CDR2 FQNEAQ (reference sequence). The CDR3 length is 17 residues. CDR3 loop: CASRPGRGRGGQETQYF. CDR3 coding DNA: TGTGCCAGCAGGCCGGGCCGGGGACGAGGGGGCCAAGAGACCCAGTACTTC.

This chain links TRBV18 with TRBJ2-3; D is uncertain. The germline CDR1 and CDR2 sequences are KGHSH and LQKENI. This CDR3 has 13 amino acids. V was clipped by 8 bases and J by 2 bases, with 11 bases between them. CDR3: CASAQGSTDTQYF. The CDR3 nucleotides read TGTGCCAGCGCACAAGGGTCCACAGATACGCAGTATTTT.

This CDR3 is CASSSGAQQYV. In DNA, the CDR3 is TGTGCCAGCAGCTCCGGCGCCCAGCAGTACGTC. V and J are TRBV7-2 and TRBJ2-7; no definite D call. The CDR3 covers 11 residues. V shed 4 bases and J shed 8 bases, with 9 bases lying between them. The germline V gene encodes CDR1 SGHTA and CDR2 FQGNSA.

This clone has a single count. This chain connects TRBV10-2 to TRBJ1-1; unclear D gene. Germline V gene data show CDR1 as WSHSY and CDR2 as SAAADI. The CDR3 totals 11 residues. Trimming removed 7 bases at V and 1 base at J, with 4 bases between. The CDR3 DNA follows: TGCGCCAGCACGCAGAACACTGAAGCTTTCTTT. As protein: CASTQNTEAFF.

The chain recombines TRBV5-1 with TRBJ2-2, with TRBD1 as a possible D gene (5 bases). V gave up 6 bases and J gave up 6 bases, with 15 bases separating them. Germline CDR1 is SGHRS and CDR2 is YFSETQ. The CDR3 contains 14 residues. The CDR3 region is CASNFWGRAGELFF. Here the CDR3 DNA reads TGCGCCAGCAATTTCTGGGGCCGCGCCGGGGAGCTGTTTTTT.

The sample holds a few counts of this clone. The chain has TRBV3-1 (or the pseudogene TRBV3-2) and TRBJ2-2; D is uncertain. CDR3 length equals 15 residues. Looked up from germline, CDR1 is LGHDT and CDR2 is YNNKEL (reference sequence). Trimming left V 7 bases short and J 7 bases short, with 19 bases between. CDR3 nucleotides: TGTGCCAGCACCTTCGGGCTCGTTGGTGGCGGGGAGCTGTTTTTT. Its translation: CASTFGLVGGGELFF.

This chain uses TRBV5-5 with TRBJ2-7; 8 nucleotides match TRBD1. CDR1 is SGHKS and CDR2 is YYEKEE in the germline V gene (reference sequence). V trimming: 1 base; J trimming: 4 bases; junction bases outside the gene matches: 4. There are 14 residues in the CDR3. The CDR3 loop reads CASSLNDRGYEQYV. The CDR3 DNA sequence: TGTGCCAGCAGCTTGAATGACAGGGGTTACGAGCAGTACGTC.

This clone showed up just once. The CDR3 spells CASSPPMASGANVLTF. The CDR3 DNA sequence: TGTGCCAGCTCACCACCTATGGCCTCTGGGGCCAACGTCCTGACTTTC. The rearrangement uses TRBV18 and TRBJ2-6; D gene uncertain. Trimming pared 0 bases from V and 0 bases from J, leaving 6 bases between. The CDR3 is 16 amino acids. Germline assignment: CDR1 KGHSH and CDR2 LQKENI.